Here is one TCR beta chain with its context. The antigen remains undetermined. Relative to the germline gene, one junction end is altered; a read error may explain this. This entry is derived from a study of CD8 T cells in ankylosing spondylitis. Points from the study as a whole: CD8+ cells made up the disease-linked clones, which were relatively rare in peripheral blood. One TCR beta motif, made up of 7 or 8 highly homologous variants, appeared characteristic of ankylosing spondylitis blood. Reported data indicate significant enrichment of disease-linked clones within matched ankylosing spondylitis synovial fluid.

TCR beta libraries were made by quantitative 5'-RACE with molecular barcodes. TCRdb re-derived calls from the 5' RACE reads in MiXCR, one entry per CDR3 protein. The sample yields 250,000 to 350,000 distinct CDR3 sequences, around 20% seen once. This TCR was recovered from a male donor with ankylosing spondylitis or in good health (not recorded which). Sequenced material: blood, either unsorted or a sorted T cell fraction (not recorded which).

The CDR3 reads CTSSFGAGRSSGNTIYF. CDR3 DNA: TGTACCAGCAGTTTTGGGGCAGGCCGTAGCTCTGGAAACACCATATATTTT. This rearrangement joins TRBV12-3 or TRBV12-4 to TRBJ1-3, with D maybe TRBD1 (5 bases). The CDR3 has 17 amino acids.